This T cell receptor (beta chain) came from a study of blood T cell repertoires in COVID-19. The ends were cut back, 1 base at V and 5 bases at J, with 6 bases in the middle. The CDR3 loop spans 12 amino acids. Sequenced by immunoSEQ multiplex PCR; TCRdb stores in-frame clones only, minus some. Among around 100,000 clones listed, 91% were seen once. This TCR derives from a man aged 45-60 years with acute or convalescent COVID-19. Source material: peripheral blood. The rearrangement uses TRBV12-3 or TRBV12-4 and TRBJ2-7; D is possibly TRBD2 (5 bases). This chain's CDR3 is CASSLGGNEQYF. CDR3 nucleotide sequence: TGTGCCAGCAGTTTAGGAGGGAACGAGCAGTACTTC.